The 24 T cell receptor beta chains listed next were all sequenced from one sample in a study of long-term antiretroviral therapy in people with HIV (dated by TCRdb to the early 2020s). The immunoSEQ hsTCRB v3.0 assay was used at survey level resolution to sequence the TRB variable region. TCRdb's version of the immuneACCESS table is confined to in-frame rearrangements and falls short of the full clone set. An unresolved V gene accounts for under half of the shortfall where checked; the remainder is of unknown origin. Recorded for this sample are 20,000 to 25,000 clones; around 84% of them occurred a single time. The top ten clonotypes cover around 3.3% of the sample. This material consisted of unsorted PBMCs, taken 1.9 years after starting antiretroviral therapy. Every receptor here comes from a woman aged 45-65 years with HIV.

Only one count was recorded for this clone. The CDR3 bases are TGTGCCAGCAGTGAACGGCTTGCGAACACCGGGGAGCTGTTTTTT. Encoded protein: CASSERLANTGELFF. The rearrangement uses TRBV2 and TRBJ2-2, with D uncertain. The CDR3 loop spans 15 amino acids. CDR1 is SNHLY, CDR2 FYNNEI, per germline. Trimming cost V 2 bases and J 0 bases, with 7 bases left between them.

The rearrangement uses TRBV5-5 and TRBJ1-2, with TRBD1 matching 9 bases. From germline, CDR1 is SGHKS and CDR2 YYEKEE (reference sequence). The CDR3 runs to 15 residues. After removal of 5 bases from V and 8 bases from J, the junction contained 13 bases not matched to a gene. The CDR3 DNA is TGTGCCAGCAGTAAATTGTCCGGGACAGGGCTCGGCTACACCTTC. This sequence encodes CASSKLSGTGLGYTF.

The chain carries TRBV28 and TRBJ2-7, with D hard to call. The CDR3 loop spans 14 amino acids. Germline V gene data show CDR1 as MDHEN and CDR2 as SYDVKM. V was shortened by 1 base and J by 3 bases, with 10 bases between the two germline ends. The CDR3 here is CASSLLGRYYEQYF. The CDR3 DNA is TGTGCCAGCAGTTTATTAGGCAGATACTACGAGCAGTACTTC. Filled out from reference TRBV28 and TRBJ2-7, the complete variable domain reads DVKVTQSSRYLVKRTGEKVFLECVQDMDHENMFWYRQDPGLGLRLIYFSYDVKMKEKGDIPEGYSVSREKKERFSLILESASTNQTSMYLCASSLLGRYYEQYFGPGTRLTVT.

The rearrangement links TRBV7-2 to TRBJ1-6; D remains unclear. Germline CDR1 is SGHTA and CDR2 is FQGNSA. The CDR3 sequence is 13 residues long. V lost 0 bases and J lost 10, with 7 bases in between. CDR3 region: CASSLATTSPLHF. CDR3 coding DNA: TGTGCCAGCAGCTTAGCGACGACCTCACCCCTCCACTTT.

The CDR3 sequence is CASSLRLAGGSEQYF. CDR3 bases: TGTGCCAGCAGCTTGAGACTAGCGGGGGGTAGCGAGCAGTACTTC. V usage is TRBV5-6 and J usage is TRBJ2-5, with TRBD2 identical over 13 bases. The end of the DNA is better explained by TRBJ2-7, so the J call may be wrong. The CDR3 loop spans 15 amino acids. Germline V gives CDR1 SGHDT, CDR2 YYEEEE.

The CDR3 spells CATSGKSDREGNEQFF. The DNA of the CDR3 is TGTGCCACCAGCGGAAAATCGGACAGGGAAGGCAATGAGCAGTTCTTC. The chain couples TRBV15 to TRBJ2-1; 8 bases are a match to TRBD1. The CDR3 is made up of 16 amino acids. Unmatched junction bases numbered 12, after V lost 5 bases and J lost 6 bases. In germline, CDR1 is LNHNV, CDR2 YYDKDF (reference sequence). The entire variable domain, with the rest obtained from reference TRBV15 and TRBJ2-1, is as follows: DAMVIQNPRYQVTQFGKPVTLSCSQTLNHNVMYWYQQKSSQAPKLLFHYYDKDFNNEADTPDNFQSRRPNTSFCFLDIRSPGLGDTAMYLCATSGKSDREGNEQFFGPGTRLTVL.

In this sample, this clone turned up a few times. The V call is TRBV4-1, the J call TRBJ1-1; D remains ambiguous. The germline V gene has CDR1 MGHRA and CDR2 YSYEKL. This CDR3 has 12 amino acids. Trimming left V 1 base short and J 8 bases short, with 8 bases between. As DNA, the CDR3 is TGCGCCAGCAGCCAAGGGTTCGCAGAAGCTTTCTTT. Protein product: CASSQGFAEAFF.

This clone was observed a handful of times. The rearrangement links TRBV30 to TRBJ1-2, with 9 bases that match TRBD1. Germline assignment: CDR1 GTSNPN and CDR2 SVGIG (reference sequence). Trimming removed 1 base from V and 8 bases from J; junction bases left unmatched: 5. This CDR3 comprises 13 residues. CDR3: CAWSGDRVYGYTF. The CDR3 DNA follows: TGTGCCTGGAGTGGGGACAGGGTATACGGCTACACCTTC.

The chain joins TRBV28 to TRBJ1-4; D not resolved. The length of the CDR3 is 14 residues. Germline CDR1 and CDR2: MDHEN and SYDVKM. Deletions cut 3 bases from V and 5 bases from J, with 10 bases between. The CDR3, as DNA: TGTGCCAGCAGTTTCGTCCAGGCGAATGAAAAACTGTTTTTT. It yields the protein CASSFVQANEKLFF.

This clone was observed once. The chain has TRBV2 and TRBJ1-4; TRBD1 matches at 10 bases. Germline V gene lookup returns CDR1 SNHLY and CDR2 FYNNEI. V dropped 6 bases and J dropped 6; count of bases not matched to a gene: 4. The CDR3 length is 14 residues. The CDR3 coding sequence is TGTGCCAGCAGCAGGGACAGGGGAGATGAAAAACTGTTTTTT. This sequence encodes CASSRDRGDEKLFF.

The V gene is TRBV18, the J gene TRBJ1-1; D unresolved. Trimming took off 3 bases at V and 4 bases at J, with 9 bases between the two ends. Germline V lookup: CDR1 KGHSH, CDR2 LQKENI. CDR3 size: 13 residues. The CDR3 protein is CASSPMGSTEAFF. The CDR3 DNA is TGTGCCAGCTCACCGATGGGTTCCACTGAAGCTTTCTTT.

The gene calls are TRBV10-3 and TRBJ1-5; the D gene is possibly TRBD1 (6 bases). With 6 bases removed from V and 6 bases from J, the gap between germline ends came to 15 bases. Germline-derived CDR1 and CDR2 are ENHRY and SYGVKD. The CDR3 totals 14 residues. CDR3 residues: CAIRDPQGSQPQHF. In nucleotides, the CDR3 is TGTGCCATCAGGGACCCACAGGGCAGTCAGCCCCAGCATTTT.

This clone has just one count. The V call is TRBV4-2, the J call TRBJ1-3; D is perhaps TRBD1 (6 bases). Germline CDR1 LGHNA, CDR2 YNFKEQ. CDR3 length: 17 amino acids. V lost 3 bases and J 0 bases, leaving 15 bases between the germline ends. The CDR3 protein is CASSQRGGATSGNTIYF. As DNA, the CDR3 is TGTGCCAGCAGCCAGAGGGGGGGGGCTACCTCTGGAAACACCATATATTTT.

J is TRBJ2-5 and V is TRBV4-2; D assignment may be TRBD1 or TRBD2 (5 bases each). Trimming stripped 3 bases from V and 3 bases from J, with 17 bases between. Germline V gene data show CDR1 as LGHNA and CDR2 as YNFKEQ. The CDR3 sequence is 16 residues long. The CDR3 DNA reads as TGTGCCAGCAGCCACTACTCCGGGACCGAGGAAGAGACCCAGTACTTC. The encoded protein is CASSHYSGTEEETQYF.

V gene TRBV6-5 combines with J gene TRBJ2-3; D unresolved. V was cut by 1 base and J by 6 bases, with 11 bases left in between. Germline CDR1 is MNHEY and CDR2 is SVGAGI. The CDR3 is 14 residues long. The CDR3 protein is CASSYLGVADTQYF. The CDR3 bases are TGTGCCAGCAGTTACTTGGGCGTCGCGGATACGCAGTATTTT.

The CDR3 DNA follows: TGTGCCAGCAGTTCACCGGGAACTAACACTGAAGCTTTCTTT. This translates into CASSSPGTNTEAFF. V gene TRBV28 combines with J gene TRBJ1-1; D ambiguous. The CDR3 sequence is 14 residues long. Deletions cut 4 bases from V and 2 bases from J, with 11 bases between. From germline, CDR1 is MDHEN and CDR2 SYDVKM.

This chain uses TRBV27 with TRBJ2-2; possible D gene TRBD2, 5 bases. The CDR3 length is 19 residues. Looked up from germline, CDR1 is MNHEY and CDR2 is SMNVEV (reference sequence). V lost 3 bases, J lost 3 bases, and 23 bases lay in between. The chain's CDR3 is CASSFERASPHPYTGELFF. For the CDR3, the DNA is TGTGCCAGCAGTTTTGAAAGGGCTAGCCCCCATCCTTACACCGGGGAGCTGTTTTTT.

This clone was recorded only once. The chain recombines TRBV6-5 with TRBJ2-7, with D perhaps TRBD1 (6 bases). In germline, CDR1 is MNHEY, CDR2 SVGAGI. The length of the CDR3 is 14 residues. Trimming took 6 bases from V and 0 from J, leaving 12 bases between them. CDR3 coding DNA: TGTGCCAGCAGCAGGACAGAGAGCTCCTACGAGCAGTACTTC. It specifies CASSRTESSYEQYF.

The genes are TRBV11-2 and TRBJ2-4, with a tentative D call TRBD2 (6 bases). The V gene lost 1 base and the J gene lost 0 bases, with 13 bases spanning the gap. The CDR3 is made up of 17 amino acids. The germline V gene has CDR1 SGHAT and CDR2 FQNNGV. CDR3 sequence reads: CASSLVASGLAKNIQYF. The CDR3 DNA reads as TGTGCCAGCAGCTTAGTTGCCTCGGGACTAGCCAAAAACATTCAGTACTTC.

The genes are TRBV7-2 and TRBJ2-3; D gene uncertain. CDR3 length equals 15 residues. V lost 5 bases and J lost 0, with 12 bases in between. Germline assignment: CDR1 SGHTA and CDR2 FQGNSA. The CDR3 DNA follows: TGTGCCAGCAGCCCTTGGACCAGTAGCACAGATACGCAGTATTTT. This gives the protein CASSPWTSSTDTQYF.

The chain combines TRBV7-2 with TRBJ2-3, with D unclear. V was trimmed by 5 bases and J by 5 bases, leaving 8 bases between them. CDR3 length equals 12 residues. CDR1 is SGHTA, CDR2 FQGNSA, per germline. CDR3 nucleotide sequence: TGTGCCAGCAGCCCCGAGGTAGATACGCAGTATTTT. This codes for CASSPEVDTQYF.

The rearrangement links TRBV30 to TRBJ1-6, with D hard to call. Deletions cut 2 bases from V and 11 bases from J, with 10 bases between. The CDR3 covers 12 residues. Germline lookup yields CDR1 GTSNPN and CDR2 SVGIG (reference sequence). In DNA, the CDR3 is TGTGCCTGGAGTCCTATCCAGCCACCCCTCCACTTT. Protein product: CAWSPIQPPLHF.

This chain links TRBV7-2 with TRBJ2-7, with TRBD2 identical over 12 bases. This CDR3 has 15 residues. Trimming cost V 4 bases and J 4 bases; bases outside gene matches: 5. The germline gives CDR1 SGHTA, CDR2 FQGNSA. The CDR3 nucleotides are TGTGCCAGCAGCTCATCTAGCGGGGGGGCGTACGAGCAGTACTTC. It specifies CASSSSSGGAYEQYF.

The rearrangement uses TRBV6-1 and TRBJ2-3, with TRBD2 identical over 8 bases. This CDR3 is built from 15 residues. The germline gives CDR1 MNHNS, CDR2 SASEGT. Losses at the gene ends were 1 base for V and 2 bases for J; bases not matched to a gene: 2. The DNA of the CDR3 is TGTGCCAGCAGTGAAGGGCGGGGGGCCACAGATACGCAGTATTTT. Its translation is CASSEGRGATDTQYF.